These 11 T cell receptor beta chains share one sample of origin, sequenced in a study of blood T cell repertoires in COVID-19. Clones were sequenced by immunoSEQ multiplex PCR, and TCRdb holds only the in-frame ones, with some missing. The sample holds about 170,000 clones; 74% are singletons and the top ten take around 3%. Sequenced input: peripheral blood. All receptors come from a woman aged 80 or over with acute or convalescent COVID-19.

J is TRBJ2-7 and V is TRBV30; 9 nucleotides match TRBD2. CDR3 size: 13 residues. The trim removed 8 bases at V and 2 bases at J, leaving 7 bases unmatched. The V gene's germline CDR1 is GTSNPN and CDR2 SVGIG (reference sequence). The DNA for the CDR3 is TGTGCCCGTAAGCCTAGCGGGACCTACGAGCAGTACTTC. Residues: CARKPSGTYEQYF.

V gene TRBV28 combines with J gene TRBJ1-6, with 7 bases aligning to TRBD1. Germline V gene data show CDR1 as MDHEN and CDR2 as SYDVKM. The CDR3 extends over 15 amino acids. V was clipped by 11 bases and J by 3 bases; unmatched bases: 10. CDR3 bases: TGTGCCTGTGTTCCGGGACAGTACTATAATTCACCCCTCCACTTT. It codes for CACVPGQYYNSPLHF. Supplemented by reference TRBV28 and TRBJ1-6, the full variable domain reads DVKVTQSSRYLVKRTGEKVFLECVQDMDHENMFWYRQDPGLGLRLIYFSYDVKMKEKGDIPEGYSVSREKKERFSLILESASTNQTSMYLCACVPGQYYNSPLHFGNGTRLTVT.

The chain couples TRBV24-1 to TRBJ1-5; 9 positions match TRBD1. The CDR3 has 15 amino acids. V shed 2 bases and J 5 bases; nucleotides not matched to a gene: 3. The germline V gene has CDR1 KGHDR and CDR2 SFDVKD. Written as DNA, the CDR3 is TGTGCCACCAGTGATTCGGGACAGGGCTATCAGCCCCAGCATTTT. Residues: CATSDSGQGYQPQHF.

The CDR3 spells CASGSGLPAYNEQFF. CDR3 nucleotide sequence: TGTGCTAGTGGTTCGGGACTACCCGCCTACAATGAGCAGTTCTTC. The chain couples TRBV12-5 to TRBJ2-1; 7 nucleotides agree with TRBD2. Trimming at V came to 4 bases and at J to 2 bases, leaving 5 bases not matched to a gene. Germline CDR1 is LGHNT and CDR2 is FRNRAP. This CDR3 is built from 15 residues.

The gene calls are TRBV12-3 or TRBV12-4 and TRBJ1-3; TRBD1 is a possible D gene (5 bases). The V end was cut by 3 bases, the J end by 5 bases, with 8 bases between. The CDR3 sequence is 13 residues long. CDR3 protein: CASSFDRRNTIYF. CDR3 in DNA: TGTGCCAGCAGTTTCGACAGAAGAAACACCATATATTTT.

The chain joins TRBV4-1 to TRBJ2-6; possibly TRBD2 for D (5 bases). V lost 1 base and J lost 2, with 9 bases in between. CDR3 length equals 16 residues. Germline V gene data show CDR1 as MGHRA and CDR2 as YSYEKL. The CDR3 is CASSQGLRAGANVLTF. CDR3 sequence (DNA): TGCGCCAGCAGCCAAGGACTAAGAGCTGGGGCCAACGTCCTGACTTTC.

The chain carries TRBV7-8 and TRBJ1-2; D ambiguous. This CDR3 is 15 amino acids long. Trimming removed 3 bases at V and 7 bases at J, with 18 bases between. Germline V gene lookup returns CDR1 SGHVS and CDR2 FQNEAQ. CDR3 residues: CASSFITASSSGYTF. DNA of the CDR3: TGTGCCAGCAGCTTTATTACAGCCAGTTCCTCTGGCTACACCTTC.

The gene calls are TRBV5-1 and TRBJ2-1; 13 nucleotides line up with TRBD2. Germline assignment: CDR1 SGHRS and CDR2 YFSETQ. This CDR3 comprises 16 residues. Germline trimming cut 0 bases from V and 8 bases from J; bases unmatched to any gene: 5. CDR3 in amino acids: CASSLDGTSGIDEQFF. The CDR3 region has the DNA TGCGCCAGCAGCTTGGATGGGACTAGCGGGATCGATGAGCAGTTCTTC.

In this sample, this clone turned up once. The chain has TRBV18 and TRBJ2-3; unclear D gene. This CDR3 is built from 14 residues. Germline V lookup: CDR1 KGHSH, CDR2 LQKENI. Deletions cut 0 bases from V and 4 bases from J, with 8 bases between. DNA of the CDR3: TGTGCCAGCTCACCACCCTCCTTGTCAGATACGCAGTATTTT. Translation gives CASSPPSLSDTQYF.

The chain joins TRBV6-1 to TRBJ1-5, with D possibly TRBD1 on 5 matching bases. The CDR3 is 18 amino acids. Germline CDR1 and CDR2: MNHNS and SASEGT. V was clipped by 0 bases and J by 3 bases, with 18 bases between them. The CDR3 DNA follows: TGTGCCAGCAGTGAAGCCTTAGTAGGGGTTCTTGACAATCAGCCCCAGCATTTT. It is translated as CASSEALVGVLDNQPQHF.

Here the CDR3 DNA reads TGTGCCAGCATCCGTTCGGGCAGCGGCTACTCTGGAAACACCATATATTTT. This sequence encodes CASIRSGSGYSGNTIYF. The rearrangement joins TRBV28 to TRBJ1-3; no firm D call. Germline V CDR1 and CDR2: MDHEN, SYDVKM. Trimming cost V 7 bases and J 0 bases, with 19 bases left between them. The CDR3 totals 17 residues.